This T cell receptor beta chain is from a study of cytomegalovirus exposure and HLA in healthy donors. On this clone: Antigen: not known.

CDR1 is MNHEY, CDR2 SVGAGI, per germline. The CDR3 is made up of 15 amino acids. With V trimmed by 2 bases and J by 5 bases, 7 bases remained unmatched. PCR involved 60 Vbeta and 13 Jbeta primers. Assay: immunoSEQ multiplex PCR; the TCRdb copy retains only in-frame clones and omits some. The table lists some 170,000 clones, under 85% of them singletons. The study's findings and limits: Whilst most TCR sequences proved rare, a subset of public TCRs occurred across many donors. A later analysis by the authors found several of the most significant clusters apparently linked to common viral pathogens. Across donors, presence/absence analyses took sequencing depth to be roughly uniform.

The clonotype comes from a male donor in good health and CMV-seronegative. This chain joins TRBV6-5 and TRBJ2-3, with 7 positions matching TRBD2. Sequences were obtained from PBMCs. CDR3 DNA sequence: TGTGCCAGCAGTTACAACGGGCAGCGGGGAGATACGCAGTATTTT. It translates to CASSYNGQRGDTQYF.